A selection of T cell receptor beta chains follows, all from one sample in a study of blood T cell repertoires in COVID-19. Assay used: immunoSEQ multiplex PCR; TCRdb lists only in-frame clones, some missing. The sample consists of some 170,000 clones, 80% to 90% of them appearing once. The specimen sequenced was peripheral blood. The receptors originated from a woman of 80 years or more with acute or convalescent COVID-19. The CDR3 runs from the conserved cysteine through the conserved F or W. The D gene is left open where the match is weak.

DNA	CDR3	V	J	D
TGTGCCAGCTCGCCCCGGGAAGGCCGCGTCGAAGCTTTCTTT	CASSPREGRVEAFF	TRBV18	TRBJ1-1	.
TGTGCCAGCAGCTTGGCCGGACTAGCAGGCGATGAGCAGTTCTTC	CASSLAGLAGDEQFF	TRBV5-5	TRBJ2-1	TRBD2
TGTGCCAGCAGCTTTAGTTGGGCCAGAAATTCACCCCTCCACTTT	CASSFSWARNSPLHF	TRBV5-8	TRBJ1-6	.
TGTGCTTCTCGCTCCGGGGGTGCTTGGCAAGAGACCCAGTACTTC	CASRSGGAWQETQYF	TRBV3-1/TRBV3-2	TRBJ2-5	.
TGTGCCTGGAGTGTAAGGCGGCTAGCGGGTAAAGAGACCCAGTACTTC	CAWSVRRLAGKETQYF	TRBV30	TRBJ2-5	TRBD2
TGTGCCAGCAGCGAGCGACAAGGGGGCGCGTCGGATACGCAGTATTTT	CASSERQGGASDTQYF	TRBV9	TRBJ2-3	TRBD1
TGTGCCAGCAGTGACCCGACCCGGGGTGATAGTAATTCACCCCTCCACTTT	CASSDPTRGDSNSPLHF	TRBV6-4	TRBJ1-6	.
TGTGCCAGCAGCCATCGGGACAGGGAAAAACTGTTTTTT	CASSHRDREKLFF	TRBV7-9	TRBJ1-4	TRBD1
TGTGCCAGCAGTTACTCGCGGGGTCAGCAACTGTTTTTT	CASSYSRGQQLFF	TRBV6-5	TRBJ1-4	.
TGTGCCAGCAGCCCCGGGGCAGGGGGCTTCTACGAGCAGTACTTC	CASSPGAGGFYEQYF	TRBV7-3	TRBJ2-7	TRBD1
TGTGCCAGCAGCGCTGCCGGGGACAGAAATTCACCCCTCCACTTT	CASSAAGDRNSPLHF	TRBV5-4	TRBJ1-6	TRBD1
TGTGCCAGCAGCCGACTTCAAGACAGGGTTGTTTGCAATCAGCCCCAGCATTTT	CASSRLQDRVVCNQPQHF	TRBV3-1/TRBV3-2	TRBJ1-5	TRBD1
TGTGCCAGCAGCAGACAGGGACAGGTCTTAGGAGAGACCCAGTACTTC	CASSRQGQVLGETQYF	TRBV7-8	TRBJ2-5	TRBD1
TGTGCCAGCAGACCCGGGGTCGCAACTAATGAAAAACTGTTTTTT	CASRPGVATNEKLFF	TRBV7-9	TRBJ1-4	.
TGTGCCAGCAGACCCGGGGGGAGGGCTGAGCAGTTCTTC	CASRPGGRAEQFF	TRBV6-5	TRBJ2-1	TRBD2
TGTGCCAGCAGCGTTGGGACACGGGTCTATGGCTACACCTTC	CASSVGTRVYGYTF	TRBV9	TRBJ1-2	.
TGTGCCAGTAGTACCACAGGGGCCCTTTTGCCCCAGCATTTT	CASSTTGALLPQHF	TRBV19	TRBJ1-5	TRBD1
TGTGCCAGCAGCCGAGACAGGGGTTATGGCTACACCTTC	CASSRDRGYGYTF	TRBV12-3/TRBV12-4	TRBJ1-2	TRBD1
TGTGCCACCAGCAGAGAAGACAGTGGAAACACCATATATTTT	CATSREDSGNTIYF	TRBV15	TRBJ1-3	.
TGTGCCAGTAGTATGGGGACAGGGAACACTGAAGCTTTCTTT	CASSMGTGNTEAFF	TRBV19	TRBJ1-1	TRBD1
TGTGCCATCAGCGGGACAGGTGGGGACTACAATGAGCAGTTCTTC	CAISGTGGDYNEQFF	TRBV10-3	TRBJ2-1	TRBD1
TGTGCCAGCAGCTCCGACTGGAATGGCTACACCTTC	CASSSDWNGYTF	TRBV5-4	TRBJ1-2	.